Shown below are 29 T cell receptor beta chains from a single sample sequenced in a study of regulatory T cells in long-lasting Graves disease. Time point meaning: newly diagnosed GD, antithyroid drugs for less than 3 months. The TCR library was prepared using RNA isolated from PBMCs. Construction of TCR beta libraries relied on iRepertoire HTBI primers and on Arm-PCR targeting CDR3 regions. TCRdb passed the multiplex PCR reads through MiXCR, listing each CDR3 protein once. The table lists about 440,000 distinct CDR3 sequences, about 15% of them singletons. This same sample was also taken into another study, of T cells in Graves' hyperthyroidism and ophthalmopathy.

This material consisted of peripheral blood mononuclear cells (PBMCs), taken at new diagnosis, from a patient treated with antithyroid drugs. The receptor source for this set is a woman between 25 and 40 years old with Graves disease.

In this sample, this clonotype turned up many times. The CDR3 DNA follows: TGTGCCAGCAACTCCCAGCGTAGGAGCTCCTACAATGAGCAGTTCTTC. This codes for CASNSQRRSSYNEQFF. This chain connects TRBV6-1 to TRBJ2-1; no firm D call. The CDR3 is made up of 16 amino acids. Trimming shortened V by 7 bases and J by 0 bases, and 16 bases separated the two germline ends. Germline V gene data show CDR1 as MNHNS and CDR2 as SASEGT.

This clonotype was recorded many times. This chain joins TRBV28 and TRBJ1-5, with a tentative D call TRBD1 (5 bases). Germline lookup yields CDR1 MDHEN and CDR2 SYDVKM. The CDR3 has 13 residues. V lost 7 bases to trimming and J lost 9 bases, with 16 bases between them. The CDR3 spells CASTQTAVGPQHF. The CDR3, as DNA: TGTGCCAGCACCCAGACAGCAGTGGGGCCCCAGCATTTT.

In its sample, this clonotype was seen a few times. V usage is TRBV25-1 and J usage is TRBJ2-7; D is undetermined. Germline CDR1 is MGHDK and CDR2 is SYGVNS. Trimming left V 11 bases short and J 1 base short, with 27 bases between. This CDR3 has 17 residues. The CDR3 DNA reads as TGTGCCTGTAAACGGCAGCAGGATAAATTTTGTTCCTACGAGCAGTACTTC. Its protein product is CACKRQQDKFCSYEQYF.

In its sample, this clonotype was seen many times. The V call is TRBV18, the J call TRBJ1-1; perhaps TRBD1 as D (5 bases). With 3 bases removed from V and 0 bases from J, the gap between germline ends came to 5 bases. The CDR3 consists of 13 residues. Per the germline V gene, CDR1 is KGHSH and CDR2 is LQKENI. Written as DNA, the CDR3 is TGTGCCAGCTCACCGACAGTGAACACTGAAGCTTTCTTT. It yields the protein CASSPTVNTEAFF.

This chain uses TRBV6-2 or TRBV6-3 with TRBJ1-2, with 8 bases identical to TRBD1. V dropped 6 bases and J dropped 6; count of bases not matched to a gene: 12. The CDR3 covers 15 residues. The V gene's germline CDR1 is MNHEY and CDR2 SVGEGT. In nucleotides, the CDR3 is TGTGCCAGCAGGACACGACAGGGGCCACCCGATGGCTACACCTTC. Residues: CASRTRQGPPDGYTF.

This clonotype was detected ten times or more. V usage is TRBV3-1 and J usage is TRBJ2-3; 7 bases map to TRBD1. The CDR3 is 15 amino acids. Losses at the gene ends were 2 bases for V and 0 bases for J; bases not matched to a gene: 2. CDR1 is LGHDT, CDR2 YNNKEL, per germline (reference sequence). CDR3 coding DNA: TGTGCCAGCAGCCAAACAGGGGTGAGCACAGATACGCAGTATTTT. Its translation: CASSQTGVSTDTQYF.

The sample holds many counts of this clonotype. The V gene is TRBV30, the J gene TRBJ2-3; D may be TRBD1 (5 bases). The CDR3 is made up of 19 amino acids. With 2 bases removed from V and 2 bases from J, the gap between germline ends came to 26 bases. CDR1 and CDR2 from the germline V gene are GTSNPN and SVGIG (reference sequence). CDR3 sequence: CAWSPIRTYSETSTDTQYF. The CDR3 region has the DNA TGTGCCTGGAGTCCCATTCGGACATATTCAGAGACATCCACAGATACGCAGTATTTT.

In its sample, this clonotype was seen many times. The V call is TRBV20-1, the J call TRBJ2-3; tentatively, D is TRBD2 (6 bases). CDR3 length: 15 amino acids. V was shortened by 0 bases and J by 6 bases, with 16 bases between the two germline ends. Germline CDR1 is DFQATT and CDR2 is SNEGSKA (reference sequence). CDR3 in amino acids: CSARDGGPMKDTQYF. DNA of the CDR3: TGCAGTGCTAGAGACGGGGGACCCATGAAGGATACGCAGTATTTT.

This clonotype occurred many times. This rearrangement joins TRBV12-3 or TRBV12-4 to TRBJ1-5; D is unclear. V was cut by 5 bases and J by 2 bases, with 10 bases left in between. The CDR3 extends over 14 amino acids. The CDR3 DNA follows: TGTGCCAGCAGTCCTGAGTATGGCAATCAGCCCCAGCATTTT. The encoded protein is CASSPEYGNQPQHF.

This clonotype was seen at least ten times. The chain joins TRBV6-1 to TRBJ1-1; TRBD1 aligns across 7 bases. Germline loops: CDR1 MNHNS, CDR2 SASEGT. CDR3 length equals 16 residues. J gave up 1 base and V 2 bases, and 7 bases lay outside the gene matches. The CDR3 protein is CASSELSGTENTEAFF. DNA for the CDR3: TGTGCCAGCAGTGAATTGTCCGGGACAGAGAACACTGAAGCTTTCTTT.

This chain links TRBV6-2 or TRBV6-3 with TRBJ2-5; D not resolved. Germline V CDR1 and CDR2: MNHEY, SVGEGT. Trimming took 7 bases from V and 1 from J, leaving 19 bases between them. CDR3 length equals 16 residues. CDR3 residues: CASNKHKTPAQETQYF. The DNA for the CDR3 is TGTGCCAGCAATAAACACAAGACCCCAGCCCAAGAGACCCAGTACTTC.

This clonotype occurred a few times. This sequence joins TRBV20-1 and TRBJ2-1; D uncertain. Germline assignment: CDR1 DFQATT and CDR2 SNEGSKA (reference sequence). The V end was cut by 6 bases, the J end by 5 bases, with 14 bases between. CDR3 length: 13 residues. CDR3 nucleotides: TGCAGTGCCGACCGGGCGGTGGACAATGAGCAGTTCTTC. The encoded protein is CSADRAVDNEQFF.

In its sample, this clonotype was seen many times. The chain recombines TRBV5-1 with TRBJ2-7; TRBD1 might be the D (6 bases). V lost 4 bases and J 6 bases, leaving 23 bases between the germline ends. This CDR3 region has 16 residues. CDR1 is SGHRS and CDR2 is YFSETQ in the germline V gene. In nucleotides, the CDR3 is TGCGCCAGCAGCCCCGGCAGGACAGAGGGCCAGGGCGAGCAGTACTTC. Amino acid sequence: CASSPGRTEGQGEQYF.

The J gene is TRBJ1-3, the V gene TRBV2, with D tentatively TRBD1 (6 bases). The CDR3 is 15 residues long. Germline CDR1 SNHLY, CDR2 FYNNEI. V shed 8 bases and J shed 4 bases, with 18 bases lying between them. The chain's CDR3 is CASAPPRGPGNTIYF. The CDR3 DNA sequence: TGTGCCAGCGCACCTCCGCGGGGGCCCGGAAACACCATATATTTT.

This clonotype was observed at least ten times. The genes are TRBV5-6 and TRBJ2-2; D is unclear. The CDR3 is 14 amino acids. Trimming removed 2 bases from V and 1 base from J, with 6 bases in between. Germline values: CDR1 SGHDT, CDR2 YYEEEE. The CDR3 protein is CASSFSQNTGELFF. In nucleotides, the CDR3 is TGTGCCAGCAGCTTCTCTCAGAACACCGGGGAGCTGTTTTTT.

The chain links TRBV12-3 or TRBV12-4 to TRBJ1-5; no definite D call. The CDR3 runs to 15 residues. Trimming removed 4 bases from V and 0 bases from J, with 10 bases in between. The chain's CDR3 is CASSSGEISNQPQHF. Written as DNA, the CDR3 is TGTGCCAGCAGTTCTGGGGAGATTAGCAATCAGCCCCAGCATTTT.

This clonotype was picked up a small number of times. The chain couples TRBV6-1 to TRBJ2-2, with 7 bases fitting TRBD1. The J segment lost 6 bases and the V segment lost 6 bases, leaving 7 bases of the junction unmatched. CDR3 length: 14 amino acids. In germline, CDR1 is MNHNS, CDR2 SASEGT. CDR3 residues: CASRMTGNAGELFF. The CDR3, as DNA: TGTGCCAGCAGGATGACAGGGAATGCCGGGGAGCTGTTTTTT.

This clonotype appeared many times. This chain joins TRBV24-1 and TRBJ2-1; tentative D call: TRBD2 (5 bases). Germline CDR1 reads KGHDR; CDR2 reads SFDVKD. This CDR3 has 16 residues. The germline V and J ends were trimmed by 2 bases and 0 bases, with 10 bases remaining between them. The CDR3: CATSDSWESSYNEQFF. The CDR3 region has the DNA TGTGCCACCAGTGATTCGTGGGAGAGCTCCTACAATGAGCAGTTCTTC.

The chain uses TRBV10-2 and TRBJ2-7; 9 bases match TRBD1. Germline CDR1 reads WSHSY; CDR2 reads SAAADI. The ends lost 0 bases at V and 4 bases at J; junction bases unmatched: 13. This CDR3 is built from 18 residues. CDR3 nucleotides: TGCGCCAGCAGTGAGTCGATTCTTCCCGGGACAGGGTCTTACGAGCAGTACTTC. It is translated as CASSESILPGTGSYEQYF.

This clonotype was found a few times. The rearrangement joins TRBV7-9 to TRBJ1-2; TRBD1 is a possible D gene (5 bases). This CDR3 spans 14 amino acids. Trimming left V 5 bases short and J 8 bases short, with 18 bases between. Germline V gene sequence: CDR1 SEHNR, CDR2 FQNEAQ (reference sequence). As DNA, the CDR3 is TGTGCCAGCAGCGCTACCGGGACCGCGGGGGGCTACACCTTC. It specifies CASSATGTAGGYTF.

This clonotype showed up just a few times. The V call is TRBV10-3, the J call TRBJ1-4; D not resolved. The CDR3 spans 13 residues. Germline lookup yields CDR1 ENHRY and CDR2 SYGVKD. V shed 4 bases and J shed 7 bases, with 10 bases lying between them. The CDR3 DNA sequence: TGTGCCATCAGTGTTGAGTTCGGTGAAAAACTGTTTTTT. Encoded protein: CAISVEFGEKLFF.

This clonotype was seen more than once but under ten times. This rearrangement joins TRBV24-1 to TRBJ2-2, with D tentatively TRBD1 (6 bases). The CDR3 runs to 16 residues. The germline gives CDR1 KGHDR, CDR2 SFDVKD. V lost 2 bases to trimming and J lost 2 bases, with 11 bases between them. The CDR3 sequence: CATSDYRTDNTGELFF. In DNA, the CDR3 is TGTGCCACCAGTGATTATCGGACAGATAACACCGGGGAGCTGTTTTTT.

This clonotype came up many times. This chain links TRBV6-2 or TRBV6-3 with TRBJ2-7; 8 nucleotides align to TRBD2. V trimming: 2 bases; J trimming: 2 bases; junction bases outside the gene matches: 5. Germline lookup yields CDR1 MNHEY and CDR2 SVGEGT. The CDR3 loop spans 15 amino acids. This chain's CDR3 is CASSYERELTYEQYF. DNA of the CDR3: TGTGCCAGCAGTTACGAGCGGGAGCTGACCTACGAGCAGTACTTC.

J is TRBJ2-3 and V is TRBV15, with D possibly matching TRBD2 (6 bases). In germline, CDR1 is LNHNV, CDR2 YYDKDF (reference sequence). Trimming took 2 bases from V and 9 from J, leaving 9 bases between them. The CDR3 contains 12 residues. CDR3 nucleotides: TGTGCCACCAGCAGACCTGGGGGGACGCAGTATTTT. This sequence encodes CATSRPGGTQYF.

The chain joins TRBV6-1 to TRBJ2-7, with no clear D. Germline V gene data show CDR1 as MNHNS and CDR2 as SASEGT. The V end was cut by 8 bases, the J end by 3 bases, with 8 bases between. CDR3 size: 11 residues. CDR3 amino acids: CASGEDYEQYF. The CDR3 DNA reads TGTGCCAGCGGCGAGGACTACGAGCAGTACTTC.

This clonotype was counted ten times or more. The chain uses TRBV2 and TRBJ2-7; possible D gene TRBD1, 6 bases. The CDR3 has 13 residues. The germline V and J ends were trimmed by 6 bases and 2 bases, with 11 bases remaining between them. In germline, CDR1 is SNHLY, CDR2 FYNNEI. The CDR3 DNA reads TGTGCCAGCAGAAGGGACACCCCCTACGAGCAGTACTTC. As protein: CASRRDTPYEQYF.

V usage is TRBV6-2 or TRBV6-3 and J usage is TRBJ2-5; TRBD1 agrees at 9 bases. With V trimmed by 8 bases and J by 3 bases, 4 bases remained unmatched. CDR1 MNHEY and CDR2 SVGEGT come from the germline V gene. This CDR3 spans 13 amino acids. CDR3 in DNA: TGTGCCAGCGTGGGACAGGGTAAAGAGACCCAGTACTTC. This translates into CASVGQGKETQYF.

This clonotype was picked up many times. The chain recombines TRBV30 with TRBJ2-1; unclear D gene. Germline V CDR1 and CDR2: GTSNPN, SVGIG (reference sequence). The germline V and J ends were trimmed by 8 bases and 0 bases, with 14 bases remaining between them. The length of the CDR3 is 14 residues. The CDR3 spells CAQEPVSSYNEQFF. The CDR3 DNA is TGTGCCCAAGAACCGGTCAGCTCCTACAATGAGCAGTTCTTC.

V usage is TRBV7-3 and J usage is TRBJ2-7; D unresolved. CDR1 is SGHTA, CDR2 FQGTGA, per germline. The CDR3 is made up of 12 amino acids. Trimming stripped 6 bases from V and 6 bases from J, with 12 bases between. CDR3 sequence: CASRVRPGEQYF. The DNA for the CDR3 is TGTGCCAGCAGGGTGAGACCGGGCGAGCAGTACTTC.